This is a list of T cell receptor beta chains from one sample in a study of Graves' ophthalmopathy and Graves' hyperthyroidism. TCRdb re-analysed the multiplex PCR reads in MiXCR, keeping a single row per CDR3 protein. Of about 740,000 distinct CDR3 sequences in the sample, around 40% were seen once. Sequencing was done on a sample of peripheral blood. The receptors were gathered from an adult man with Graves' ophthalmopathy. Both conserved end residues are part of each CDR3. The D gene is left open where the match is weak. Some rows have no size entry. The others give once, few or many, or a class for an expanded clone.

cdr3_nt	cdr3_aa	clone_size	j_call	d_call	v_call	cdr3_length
TGTGCCAGCAGCCAGATACCGGTTACGGATGGCTACACCTTC	CASSQIPVTDGYTF	few	TRBJ1-2	.	TRBV9	14
TGTGCCAGCAGTTTGACGACAGGGGAAGGGACCCAGTACTTC	CASSLTTGEGTQYF	few	TRBJ2-5	TRBD1	TRBV28	14
TGTGCCAGCAGCTTAGCGCAGGGCCCCTACGAGCAGTACTTC	CASSLAQGPYEQYF	few	TRBJ2-7	.	TRBV7-2	14
TGTGCCACCAGCAGAGCTAAGGGACTAGCCTACGAGCAGCCCCAGCATTTT	CATSRAKGLAYEQPQHF	.	TRBJ1-5	.	TRBV15	17
TGTGCCAGCAGCTTAGTCGGAGACGATCAGCCCCAGCATTTT	CASSLVGDDQPQHF	many	TRBJ1-5	.	TRBV11-2	14
TGTGCCAGTAGTACGCGAACAGGGTCTTCGACTGAAGCTTTCTTT	CASSTRTGSSTEAFF	many	TRBJ1-1	.	TRBV19	15
TGTGCCAGCAGTGCTAGTGTCCGCGGTTCGGGCTCCTTTGGCTACACCTTC	CASSASVRGSGSFGYTF	.	TRBJ1-2	.	TRBV12-3/TRBV12-4	17
TGCAGCCAAGATGGTGGGTCCAATCAGCCCCAGCATTTT	CSQDGGSNQPQHF	once	TRBJ1-5	.	TRBV29-1	13
TGTGCCAGCAGTGACCCCCGCGAGCAGTACTTC	CASSDPREQYF	.	TRBJ2-7	.	TRBV10-3	11
TGCGCCAGCAGCCAAGGGGACAGGGCTGGGGCCAACGTCCTGACTTTC	CASSQGDRAGANVLTF	many	TRBJ2-6	TRBD1	TRBV4-3	16
TGCAGCGGAGGGCGGGAGTGGACCGGGGAGCTGTTTTTT	CSGGREWTGELFF	.	TRBJ2-2	TRBD2	TRBV29-1	13
TGTGCCAGCAGCTTGCAGACCCCGGGCGAAAAACTGTTTTTT	CASSLQTPGEKLFF	many	TRBJ1-4	.	TRBV7-8	14
TGCGCCAGCAGTGGGGACTCGGGCTACACCTTC	CASSGDSGYTF	many	TRBJ1-2	.	TRBV10-2	11
TGCAGTGCTTGGACTAGCGGGGGAAGGTCAGATACGCAGTATTTT	CSAWTSGGRSDTQYF	.	TRBJ2-3	TRBD2	TRBV20-1	15
TGTGCCAGCAGAGCCCCGGGACCGGGGGAAGCTTTCTTT	CASRAPGPGEAFF	few	TRBJ1-1	.	TRBV2	13
TGTGCCAGTAGTACCGGAGGACAGGGTGATCAGCCCCAGCATTTT	CASSTGGQGDQPQHF	.	TRBJ1-5	TRBD1	TRBV19	15
TGTGCCAGTAGTATCTCAGGGGTTGGCAATCAGCCCCAGCATTTT	CASSISGVGNQPQHF	.	TRBJ1-5	.	TRBV19	15
TGTGCCAGCTCACGAAGCGCAGGGACTAATGAAAAACTGTTTTTT	CASSRSAGTNEKLFF	.	TRBJ1-4	.	TRBV7-9	15
TGCAGTGCTAGACCGAATAGTAATTCACCCCTCCACTTT	CSARPNSNSPLHF	few	TRBJ1-6	.	TRBV20-1	13
TGTGCCAGCAGCCAGCCGGGACAGGGCACTGAAGCTTTCTTT	CASSQPGQGTEAFF	many	TRBJ1-1	TRBD1	TRBV14	14
TGTGCCAGCAGCCTAAATAGAGGGGCCGGGGGCTACACCTTC	CASSLNRGAGGYTF	.	TRBJ1-2	.	TRBV7-2	14
TGTGCCACCAGCCTCGACGGGGAGCTGTTTTTT	CATSLDGELFF	.	TRBJ2-2	.	TRBV24-1	11
TGTGCCATCAGACGGGGACAGGGTGGCTACACCTTC	CAIRRGQGGYTF	.	TRBJ1-2	TRBD1	TRBV10-3	12
TGTGCCAGCAGCCCACGAGCTAGTGCGGCTAATGAAAAACTGTTTTTT	CASSPRASAANEKLFF	few	TRBJ1-4	.	TRBV11-1	16
TGCGCCAGCAGCTTGGATCCCCCGGGACAGGGGACCCCGCCCCAGTACTTC	CASSLDPPGQGTPPQYF	few	TRBJ2-5	TRBD1	TRBV5-1	17
TGCGCCAGCAGCAAACAGGGCAACTATGGCTACACCTTC	CASSKQGNYGYTF	.	TRBJ1-2	.	TRBV5-1	13
TGCAGCGGCAACCGACGAAGCGCCACTGAAGCTTTCTTT	CSGNRRSATEAFF	.	TRBJ1-1	.	TRBV29-1	13
TGTGCCAGCAGTTTTCTCAGGGGGGATCAGCAGTACTTC	CASSFLRGDQQYF	.	TRBJ2-7	.	TRBV2	13
TGTGCCAGTACCACCGGGACAGGGGTGCTCTCTGGAAACACCATATATTTT	CASTTGTGVLSGNTIYF	.	TRBJ1-3	TRBD1	TRBV19	17
TGTGCCAGCGGCGGGACTAGCGGGCTCTACGAGCAGTACTTC	CASGGTSGLYEQYF	few	TRBJ2-7	TRBD2	TRBV2	14
TGTGCCACCAGTGATCAGTACCAAGAGACCCAGTACTTC	CATSDQYQETQYF	.	TRBJ2-5	.	TRBV24-1	13
TGTGCCAGCAGCCAAACCGGGACTAGCGGGATCTACGAGCAGTACTTC	CASSQTGTSGIYEQYF	few	TRBJ2-7	TRBD2	TRBV11-2	16
TGCAGCGTTACGTTGGGGGTTGGCGATGAAAAACTGTTTTTT	CSVTLGVGDEKLFF	many	TRBJ1-4	.	TRBV29-1	14